The 24 T cell receptor beta chains reported below all come from one sample, sequenced in a study of shared clonotypes between healthy human individuals. TCRdb keeps only in-frame clones here, not all; method: immunoSEQ multiplex PCR. This sample has more than 600,000 clones, with 92% found just once. The naive CD8 population came from CD45RO-negative cells selected for CCR7, without terminally differentiated effector memory CD45RA+ cells. Input material: naive CD8+ T cells sorted from blood. Receptors were obtained from a man in his thirties or forties in good health.

The chain has TRBV5-6 and TRBJ1-5; D remains unclear. CDR1 is SGHDT, CDR2 YYEEEE, per germline. The CDR3 has 14 residues. Trimming stripped 1 base from V and 6 bases from J, with 11 bases between. The chain's CDR3 is CASSLWGGGQPQHF. In DNA form, the CDR3 reads TGTGCCAGCAGCTTGTGGGGAGGAGGTCAGCCCCAGCATTTT.

This chain joins TRBV5-6 and TRBJ2-7; 8 nucleotides line up with TRBD1. CDR3 length equals 14 residues. After removal of 7 bases from V and 2 bases from J, the junction contained 8 bases not matched to a gene. Germline lookup yields CDR1 SGHDT and CDR2 YYEEEE. CDR3 nucleotides: TGTGCCAGCTATGGACAGGGAGACACCTACGAGCAGTACTTC. Its protein is CASYGQGDTYEQYF.

The rearrangement links TRBV29-1 to TRBJ2-5; 13 bases map to TRBD2. Germline values: CDR1 SQVTM, CDR2 ANQGSEA. The CDR3 loop spans 18 amino acids. Unmatched junction bases numbered 13, after V lost 1 base and J lost 5 bases. DNA for the CDR3: TGCAGCGTTGAAGTAGTCGGACTAGCGGGAGCGGTGGAGGAGACCCAGTACTTC. The encoded protein is CSVEVVGLAGAVEETQYF.

The genes are TRBV19 and TRBJ2-7; D call uncertain. The CDR3 is 13 amino acids. Looked up from germline, CDR1 is LNHDA and CDR2 is SQIVND (reference sequence). The V end lost 3 bases, the J end lost 3 bases, and 9 bases lay between the germline ends. The chain's CDR3 is CASSIYLYYEQYF. Written as DNA, the CDR3 is TGTGCCAGTAGTATCTACCTCTACTACGAGCAGTACTTC.

The chain uses TRBV10-3 and TRBJ2-2; 14 nucleotides match TRBD2. This CDR3 has 19 residues. Unmatched junction bases numbered 12, after V lost 4 bases and J lost 5 bases. Germline V CDR1 and CDR2: ENHRY, SYGVKD. The CDR3 DNA reads as TGTGCCATCAGTGGGACTAGCGGGAGGTCCAGACGTGTTACCGGGGAGCTGTTTTTT. Residues: CAISGTSGRSRRVTGELFF.

The chain carries TRBV19 and TRBJ2-7; 9 nucleotides line up with TRBD2. The CDR3 runs 15 residues. V lost 6 bases, J lost 2 bases, and 8 bases stayed unmatched. CDR1 is LNHDA, CDR2 SQIVND, per germline (reference sequence). The CDR3 spells CASSHGASGTYEQYF. The CDR3 bases are TGTGCCAGTAGCCATGGGGCTAGCGGGACCTACGAGCAGTACTTC.

The CDR3 sequence is CASSLWASPHYNEQFF. The CDR3 coding sequence is TGTGCCAGCAGCTTGTGGGCAAGTCCCCACTACAATGAGCAGTTCTTC. The chain employs TRBV5-6 and TRBJ2-1, with D unresolved. Germline CDR1 is SGHDT and CDR2 is YYEEEE. This CDR3 spans 16 amino acids. Trimming took 1 base from V and 3 from J, leaving 14 bases between them.

This chain connects TRBV28 to TRBJ1-5; D perhaps matches TRBD1 (6 bases). V lost 1 base and J lost 1, with 26 bases in between. CDR3 length: 21 amino acids. Per germline, CDR1 MDHEN and CDR2 SYDVKM. CDR3 nucleotide sequence: TGTGCCAGCAGTTTATTTTTTCGGTGGGGTTGGGGTACAGGGAGCAATCAGCCCCAGCATTTT. Amino acid sequence: CASSLFFRWGWGTGSNQPQHF.

This chain uses TRBV28 with TRBJ1-5; D gene ambiguous. Germline V gene lookup returns CDR1 MDHEN and CDR2 SYDVKM. The CDR3 runs 16 residues. V lost 5 bases and J 0 bases, leaving 14 bases between the germline ends. The DNA of the CDR3 is TGTGCCAGCAGTCCTCGCGTGGGGATTAGCAATCAGCCCCAGCATTTT. As protein: CASSPRVGISNQPQHF.

This clone has a handful of counts. The chain combines TRBV25-1 with TRBJ2-7; D not certain. Looked up from germline, CDR1 is MGHDK and CDR2 is SYGVNS. The V end lost 3 bases, the J end lost 7 bases, and 22 bases lay between the germline ends. The CDR3 is made up of 16 amino acids. DNA for the CDR3: TGTGCCAGCAGTGATAATCGAGGTTGGAGTCTCCGGGAGCAGTACTTC. Translating gives CASSDNRGWSLREQYF.

The chain is built from TRBV4-3 and TRBJ2-1; either TRBD1 or TRBD2 may fit D (5 bases each). Per the germline V gene, CDR1 is LGHNA and CDR2 is YSLEER. The CDR3 contains 13 residues. V was clipped by 1 base and J by 10 bases, with 11 bases between them. The CDR3, as DNA: TGCGCCAGCAGCCAAGTAGAGGGACGGGAGCAGTTCTTC. This translates into CASSQVEGREQFF.

V usage is TRBV19 and J usage is TRBJ2-7, with a possible D match to TRBD1 (6 bases). V lost 4 bases and J 1 base, leaving 8 bases between the germline ends. The CDR3 loop spans 13 amino acids. Germline V gene lookup returns CDR1 LNHDA and CDR2 SQIVND (reference sequence). In nucleotides, the CDR3 is TGTGCCAGTAGTAAAGGACAGTCCTACGAGCAGTACTTC. Encoded protein: CASSKGQSYEQYF.

Regarding this clone: Other DNA sequences of this sample code for an identical CDR3. The rearrangement links TRBV11-3 to TRBJ2-2; the match to TRBD2 covers 12 bases. Germline CDR1 SGHNT, CDR2 YENEEA. Germline trimming cut 5 bases from V and 2 bases from J; bases unmatched to any gene: 3. This CDR3 spans 16 amino acids. The CDR3 protein is CASSPGLAGNTGELFF. The CDR3 DNA is TGTGCCAGCAGCCCTGGACTAGCGGGAAACACCGGGGAGCTGTTTTTT.

The V and J genes are TRBV27 and TRBJ2-1; 14 positions match TRBD2. This CDR3 is 14 amino acids long. Germline V gives CDR1 MNHEY, CDR2 SMNVEV (reference sequence). Germline trimming cut 8 bases from V and 12 bases from J; bases unmatched to any gene: 9. The CDR3 here is CASYGTSGRFRQFF. The CDR3 DNA sequence: TGTGCCAGCTACGGGACTAGCGGGAGATTTAGGCAGTTCTTC.

This rearrangement joins TRBV7-9 to TRBJ1-2, with D perhaps matching TRBD1 (6 bases). This CDR3 is built from 14 residues. V was shortened by 2 bases and J by 6 bases, with 13 bases between the two germline ends. CDR1 is SEHNR, CDR2 FQNEAQ, per germline (reference sequence). The CDR3 DNA reads as TGTGCCAGCAGCTTAACAGGGCGAGTCGATGGCTACACCTTC. It is translated as CASSLTGRVDGYTF.

This chain joins TRBV5-6 and TRBJ2-7, with D possibly TRBD1 on 5 matching bases. The CDR3 covers 15 residues. Germline V gene sequence: CDR1 SGHDT, CDR2 YYEEEE. V was pared by 2 bases and J by 3 bases, with 15 bases between. CDR3 protein: CASSFAGRAIYEQYF. CDR3 DNA sequence: TGTGCCAGCAGCTTTGCTGGCAGGGCGATCTACGAGCAGTACTTC.

This clone appeared once. The rearrangement links TRBV14 to TRBJ2-3; D tentatively fits TRBD1 or TRBD2 (5 bases each). CDR1 and CDR2 from the germline V gene are SGHDN and FVKESK. The germline V and J ends were trimmed by 1 base and 2 bases, with 13 bases remaining between them. The CDR3 runs 16 residues. The CDR3, as DNA: TGTGCCAGCAGCCAAGTGGGGGTTAGGCCCACAGATACGCAGTATTTT. It yields the protein CASSQVGVRPTDTQYF.

This sequence joins TRBV7-9 and TRBJ2-7; no firm D call. The CDR3 loop spans 14 amino acids. V was shortened by 3 bases and J by 2 bases, with 11 bases between the two germline ends. Germline V lookup: CDR1 SEHNR, CDR2 FQNEAQ (reference sequence). DNA of the CDR3: TGTGCCAGCAGCTTTCGTGACTTACCCTACGAGCAGTACTTC. This sequence encodes CASSFRDLPYEQYF.

The V and J genes are TRBV5-4 and TRBJ2-2; no definite D call. The CDR3 sequence is 14 residues long. V was clipped by 10 bases and J by 3 bases, with 16 bases between them. CDR1 is SGHNT, CDR2 YYREEE, per germline (reference sequence). In nucleotides, the CDR3 is TGTGCCGGGCGACCTGATGGTGACACCGGGGAGCTGTTTTTT. This gives the protein CAGRPDGDTGELFF.

The CDR3 DNA reads as TGTGCCAGCAGTTTTATCCCTAGCGGGAACACCGGGGAGCTGTTTTTT. Residues: CASSFIPSGNTGELFF. This chain links TRBV28 with TRBJ2-2; 7 bases line up with TRBD2. Germline V gene lookup returns CDR1 MDHEN and CDR2 SYDVKM. CDR3 length: 16 residues. The V and J ends lost 3 bases and 1 base, in that order; junction bases with no gene match: 5.

The sample holds one count of this clone. The chain joins TRBV28 to TRBJ2-1; D unclear. Trimming shortened V by 3 bases and J by 9 bases, and 12 bases separated the two germline ends. The CDR3 has 13 amino acids. CDR1 and CDR2 from the germline V gene are MDHEN and SYDVKM. CDR3: CASSLSELGEQFF. DNA of the CDR3: TGTGCCAGCAGTTTGTCAGAATTGGGTGAGCAGTTCTTC.

The chain uses TRBV27 and TRBJ2-3; TRBD2 is a possible D gene (5 bases). CDR1 MNHEY and CDR2 SMNVEV come from the germline V gene (reference sequence). V was clipped by 2 bases and J by 1 base, with 13 bases between them. The CDR3 spans 16 residues. CDR3 coding DNA: TGTGCCAGCAGTTTAATTCGAGGGCACGGCACAGATACGCAGTATTTT. Translated, it gives CASSLIRGHGTDTQYF.

The chain employs TRBV5-1 and TRBJ1-1, with D unresolved. The V end lost 5 bases, the J end lost 1 base, and 9 bases lay between the germline ends. Germline assignment: CDR1 SGHRS and CDR2 YFSETQ. The CDR3 length is 13 residues. This CDR3 reads CASRPYRNTEAFF. Written as DNA, the CDR3 is TGCGCCAGCAGGCCCTATAGGAACACTGAAGCTTTCTTT.

The V call is TRBV5-5, the J call TRBJ1-1; 8 bases map to TRBD1. Germline V gives CDR1 SGHKS, CDR2 YYEKEE (reference sequence). The CDR3 loop spans 15 amino acids. With V trimmed by 4 bases and J by 0 bases, 5 bases remained unmatched. The DNA of the CDR3 is TGTGCCAGCAGCCAAGGACAGGGAATGAACACTGAAGCTTTCTTT. It specifies CASSQGQGMNTEAFF.